This T cell receptor (beta chain) derives from a study of cytomegalovirus exposure and HLA in healthy donors. General study results and limits: Presence/absence results assume similar sequencing depth per donor, which may not hold. Another analysis was done later, and it associated 17,000 or so TCR beta sequences with HLA alleles at 0.05 false discovery rate. As immune exposure information, only CMV serostatus was available.

Vbeta (60) and Jbeta (13) primers were used in the PCR. This table comes from immunoSEQ multiplex PCR, and its TCRdb copy is limited to in-frame clones, with some not included. The sample has 53,000 or so clones; roughly 77% are singletons. This clone showed up just once. Its antigen is not identified. The CDR3 length is 14 residues. V lost 4 bases and J 7 bases, leaving 16 bases between the germline ends. The germline V gene encodes CDR1 LNHDA and CDR2 SQIVND (reference sequence). The material sequenced was PBMCs. The source is a man aged 25-45 years in good health and CMV-seropositive. The gene calls are TRBV19 and TRBJ1-1; the D gene is possibly TRBD1 (6 bases). CDR3: CASSTYRDHNEAFF. The CDR3, as DNA: TGTGCCAGTAGTACGTACAGGGACCACAATGAAGCTTTCTTT. Full variable domain (rest looked up from reference TRBV19 and TRBJ1-1): DGGITQSPKYLFRKEGQNVTLSCEQNLNHDAMYWYRQDPGQGLRLIYYSQIVNDFQKGDIAEGYSVSREKKESFPLTVTSAQKNPTAFYLCASSTYRDHNEAFFGQGTRLTVV.